The table lists the clone carrying this T cell receptor (beta chain) with a count of one. Its specificity is unknown. Libraries were prepared by immunoSEQ multiplex PCR; TCRdb keeps only in-frame clonotypes and omits some of them. The table has roughly 350,000 clones, about 88% seen once. The data are from a study of Ad26.COV2.S vaccination and SARS-CoV-2 variants. Study overall: Into the muscle, Ad26.COV2.S was dosed once or twice, 56 days apart. Regarding the study as a whole: People who got the vaccine or the placebo had similar non-spike TCR breadth.

The V and J ends lost 2 bases and 1 base respectively, with 6 bases between them. Per the germline V gene, CDR1 is SGHDT and CDR2 is YYEEEE. This CDR3 has 13 residues. As for treatment: roughly 19 received Ad26.COV2.S at low or high dose, single or two shots; roughly five received placebo; per-sample allocation not given. Day 63 after the first injection of vaccine or placebo was the sampling time. As its vector, the vaccine had Ad26, which expressed Wuhan-strain SARS-CoV-2 spike. The sample consisted of peripheral blood, taken in a trial of Ad26.COV2.S vaccine versus placebo. J is TRBJ1-1 and V is TRBV5-6; no definite D call. The sequence derives from a person aged 18-65 years who received the Ad26.COV2.S COVID-19 vaccine or a placebo. The CDR3 here is CASSLATNTEAFF. The CDR3 coding sequence is TGTGCCAGCAGCTTAGCGACGAACACTGAAGCTTTCTTT.